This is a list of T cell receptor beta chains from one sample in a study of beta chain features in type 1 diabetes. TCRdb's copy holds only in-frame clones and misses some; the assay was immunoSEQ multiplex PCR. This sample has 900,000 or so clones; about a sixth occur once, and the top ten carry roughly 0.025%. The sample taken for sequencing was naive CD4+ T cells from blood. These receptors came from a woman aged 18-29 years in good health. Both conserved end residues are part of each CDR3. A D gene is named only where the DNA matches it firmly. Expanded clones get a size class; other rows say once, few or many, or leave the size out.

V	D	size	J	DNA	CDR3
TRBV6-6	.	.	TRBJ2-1	TGTGCCAGCAGTTCTATTAGGCCCCCTCCTGAGCAGTTCTTC	CASSSIRPPPEQFF
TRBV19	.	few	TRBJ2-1	TGTGCCAGTAGTTCGGGGTACTTGGATGAGCAGTTCTTC	CASSSGYLDEQFF
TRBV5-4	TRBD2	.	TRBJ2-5	TGTGCCAGCAGCTACTTAGCGGGAGGGCTTGAGACCCAGTACTTC	CASSYLAGGLETQYF
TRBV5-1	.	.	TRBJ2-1	TGCGCCAGCAGCGTTGTAGCTAACGAGTACAATGAGCAGTTCTTC	CASSVVANEYNEQFF
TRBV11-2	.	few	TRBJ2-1	TGTGCCAGCAGCTTGGAACGGGAGTCTGATGAGCAGTTCTTC	CASSLERESDEQFF
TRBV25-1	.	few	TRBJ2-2	TGTGCCAGCGGAGGGGGACACCCAAAGCGGAACACCGGGGAGCTGTTTTTT	CASGGGHPKRNTGELFF
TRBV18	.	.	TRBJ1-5	TGTGCCAGCTCACCAAACACAGGGAGGCAGCCCCAGCATTTT	CASSPNTGRQPQHF
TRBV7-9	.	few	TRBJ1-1	TGTGCCAGCAGCCAGCGACGTCCAGGGCCTGAAGCTTTCTTT	CASSQRRPGPEAFF
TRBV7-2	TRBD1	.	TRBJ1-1	TGTGCCAGCAGCTTCGATCCAGGGGGCTACACTGAAGCTTTCTTT	CASSFDPGGYTEAFF
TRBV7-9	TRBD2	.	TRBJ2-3	TGTGCCAGCAGCCCCTCTGGGGCGGGAGCGGGCACAGATACGCAGTATTTT	CASSPSGAGAGTDTQYF
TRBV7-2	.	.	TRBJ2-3	TGTGCCAGCAGCTTAGCGGTTACTACCTGGGATACAGATACGCAGTATTTT	CASSLAVTTWDTDTQYF
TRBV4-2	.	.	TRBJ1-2	TGTGCCAGCAGCCATGGACAGATAGCTAACTATGGCTACACCTTC	CASSHGQIANYGYTF
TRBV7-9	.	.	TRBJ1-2	TGTGCCAGCAGCTTACTAGAAGGGGCGGGCTACACCTTC	CASSLLEGAGYTF
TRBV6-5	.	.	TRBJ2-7	TGTGCCAGCAGCAAACAGGCACCTCCCTACGAGCAGTACTTC	CASSKQAPPYEQYF
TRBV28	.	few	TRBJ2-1	TGTGCCAGCAGTTCCAGGACCCGCAGAGAGCAGTTCTTC	CASSSRTRREQFF
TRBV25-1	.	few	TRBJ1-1	TGTGCCAGCAGTGATACGGGGGCTGGTTTCACTGAAGCTTTCTTT	CASSDTGAGFTEAFF
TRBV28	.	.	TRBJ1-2	TGTGCCAGCAGCCTAGGGGGGTATGGCTACACCTTC	CASSLGGYGYTF
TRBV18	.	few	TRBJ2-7	TGTGCCAGCTCAACTGGCGGTCCAGGGACGCTCTACGAGCAGTACTTC	CASSTGGPGTLYEQYF
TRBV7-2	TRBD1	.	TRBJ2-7	TGTGCCAGCCGGGACAGGAGGAGCCTAGGGCAGTACTTC	CASRDRRSLGQYF
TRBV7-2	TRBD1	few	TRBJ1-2	TGTGCCAGCAGCTTATTACCGCACAACTCCGGGACAGTATTCGGCTACACCTTC	CASSLLPHNSGTVFGYTF
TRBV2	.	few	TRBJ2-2	TGTGCCAGCAGTGAAGCTGTCGGGGAGCTGTTTTTT	CASSEAVGELFF
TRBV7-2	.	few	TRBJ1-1	TGTGCCAGCAGCTTGGGCCCCTCAGGCACTGAAGCTTTCTTT	CASSLGPSGTEAFF
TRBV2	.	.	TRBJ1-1	TGTGCCAGCGAGGACCGTCGGGACACTGAAGCTTTCTTT	CASEDRRDTEAFF
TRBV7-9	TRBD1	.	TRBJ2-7	TGTGCCAGCAGACGAGACAGGGGCTACGAGCAGTACTTC	CASRRDRGYEQYF
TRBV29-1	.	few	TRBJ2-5	TGCAGCGTTGTAAGGGGTGGGGAGACCCAGTACTTC	CSVVRGGETQYF
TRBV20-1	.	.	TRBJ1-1	TGCAGTGCTAGGGGCGAAGCTTTCTTT	CSARGEAFF
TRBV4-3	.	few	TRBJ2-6	TGCGCCAGCAGCCAGGGTCGGAGTTCTGGGGCCAACGTCCTGACTTTC	CASSQGRSSGANVLTF
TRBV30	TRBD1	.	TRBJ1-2	TGTGCCTGGAGTGTACAGTTAACTTCGGACAGGGCAAACTATGGCTACACCTTC	CAWSVQLTSDRANYGYTF
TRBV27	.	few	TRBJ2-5	TGTGCCAGCAGTTTAAGGGGCTGGAGGGAAGAGACCCAGTACTTC	CASSLRGWREETQYF
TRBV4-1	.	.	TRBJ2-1	TGCGCCAGCAGCCAAGTGGGGACCAAAGGCAATGAGCAGTTCTTC	CASSQVGTKGNEQFF
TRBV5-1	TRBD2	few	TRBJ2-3	TGCGCCAGCAGCTTGGGGACTAGCGGGAGGACAGATACGCAGTATTTT	CASSLGTSGRTDTQYF
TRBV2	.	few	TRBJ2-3	TGTGCCAGCAGTGAAAGCGGAACAGTCGCAGATACGCAGTATTTT	CASSESGTVADTQYF
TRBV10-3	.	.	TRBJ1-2	TGTGCCATCAGTGGGGACCGGGGCTACACCTTC	CAISGDRGYTF
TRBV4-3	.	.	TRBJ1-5	TGCGCCAGCAGCCAAGCCCCAACAGGGACAAATAGCAATCAGCCCCAGCATTTT	CASSQAPTGTNSNQPQHF
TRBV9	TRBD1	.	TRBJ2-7	TGTGCCAGCAGCGTAAAGGGACAGGGCAACGAGCAGTACTTC	CASSVKGQGNEQYF
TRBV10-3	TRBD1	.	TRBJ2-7	TGTGCCATCAGCCAGGGGGACTACGAGCAGTACTTC	CAISQGDYEQYF
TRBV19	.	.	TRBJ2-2	TGTGCCACCACATTTCGTCGGACCGGGGAGCTGTTTTTT	CATTFRRTGELFF
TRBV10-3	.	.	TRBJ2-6	TGTGCCATCAGTGCAGGGGAAGGCTCTGGGGCCAACGTCCTGACTTTC	CAISAGEGSGANVLTF
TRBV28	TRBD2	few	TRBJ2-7	TGTGCCAGCAGTTTAGTTTCGGGGGGGACCTACTACGAGCAGTACTTC	CASSLVSGGTYYEQYF
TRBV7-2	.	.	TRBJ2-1	TGTGCCAGCAGCTTATCCCGGACTTTAAATGAGCAGTTCTTC	CASSLSRTLNEQFF
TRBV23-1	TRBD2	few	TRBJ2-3	TGCGCCAGCAGTCAATGGGGAACTAGCGGGAGGATGAGAACCTATTGCACAGATACGCAGTATTTT	CASSQWGTSGRMRTYCTDTQYF
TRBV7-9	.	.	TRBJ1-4	TGTGCCAGCAGCTCCACGATACAGGGAAGTTATCATGAAAAACTGTTTTTT	CASSSTIQGSYHEKLFF
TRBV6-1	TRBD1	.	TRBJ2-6	TGTGCCAGCAGTGGGACAGGGCGTAATCGTCACTCTGGGGCCAACGTCCTGACTTTC	CASSGTGRNRHSGANVLTF
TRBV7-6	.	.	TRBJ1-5	TGTGCCAGCAGCTTAGGCATTGGGGCGGGTCAGCCCCAGCATTTT	CASSLGIGAGQPQHF
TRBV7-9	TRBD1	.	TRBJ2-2	TGTGCCAGCAGCTCGCCCCGTCAGGGGGAAACCGGGGAGCTGTTTTTT	CASSSPRQGETGELFF
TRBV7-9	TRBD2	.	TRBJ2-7	TGTGCCAGCAGCCCCCCCGGACTAGCGGGAGGGCCGAAGTACTTC	CASSPPGLAGGPKYF
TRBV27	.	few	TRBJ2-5	TGTGCCAGCAGTTTAGGGACCCAGTACTTC	CASSLGTQYF
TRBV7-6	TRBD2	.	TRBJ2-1	TGTGCCAGCAGCGTGTCACTAGCGGGAGTAGTGAATGAGCAGTTCTTC	CASSVSLAGVVNEQFF
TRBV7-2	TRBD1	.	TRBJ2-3	TGTGCCAGCAGCTTAGTGAGGGGGCGAGTCACAGATACGCAGTATTTT	CASSLVRGRVTDTQYF
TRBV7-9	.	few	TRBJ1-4	TGTGCCAGCAGCCCACAAACAGGGTCTTTTGAAAAACTGTTTTTT	CASSPQTGSFEKLFF
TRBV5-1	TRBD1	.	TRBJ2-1	TGCGCCAGCAGCTTGGCGGGACAGGCGTACTACAATGAGCAGTTCTTC	CASSLAGQAYYNEQFF
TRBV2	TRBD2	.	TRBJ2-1	TGTGCCAGCGGGGATGGGACTAGCGTCTCAGCCTACAATGAGCAGTTCTTC	CASGDGTSVSAYNEQFF